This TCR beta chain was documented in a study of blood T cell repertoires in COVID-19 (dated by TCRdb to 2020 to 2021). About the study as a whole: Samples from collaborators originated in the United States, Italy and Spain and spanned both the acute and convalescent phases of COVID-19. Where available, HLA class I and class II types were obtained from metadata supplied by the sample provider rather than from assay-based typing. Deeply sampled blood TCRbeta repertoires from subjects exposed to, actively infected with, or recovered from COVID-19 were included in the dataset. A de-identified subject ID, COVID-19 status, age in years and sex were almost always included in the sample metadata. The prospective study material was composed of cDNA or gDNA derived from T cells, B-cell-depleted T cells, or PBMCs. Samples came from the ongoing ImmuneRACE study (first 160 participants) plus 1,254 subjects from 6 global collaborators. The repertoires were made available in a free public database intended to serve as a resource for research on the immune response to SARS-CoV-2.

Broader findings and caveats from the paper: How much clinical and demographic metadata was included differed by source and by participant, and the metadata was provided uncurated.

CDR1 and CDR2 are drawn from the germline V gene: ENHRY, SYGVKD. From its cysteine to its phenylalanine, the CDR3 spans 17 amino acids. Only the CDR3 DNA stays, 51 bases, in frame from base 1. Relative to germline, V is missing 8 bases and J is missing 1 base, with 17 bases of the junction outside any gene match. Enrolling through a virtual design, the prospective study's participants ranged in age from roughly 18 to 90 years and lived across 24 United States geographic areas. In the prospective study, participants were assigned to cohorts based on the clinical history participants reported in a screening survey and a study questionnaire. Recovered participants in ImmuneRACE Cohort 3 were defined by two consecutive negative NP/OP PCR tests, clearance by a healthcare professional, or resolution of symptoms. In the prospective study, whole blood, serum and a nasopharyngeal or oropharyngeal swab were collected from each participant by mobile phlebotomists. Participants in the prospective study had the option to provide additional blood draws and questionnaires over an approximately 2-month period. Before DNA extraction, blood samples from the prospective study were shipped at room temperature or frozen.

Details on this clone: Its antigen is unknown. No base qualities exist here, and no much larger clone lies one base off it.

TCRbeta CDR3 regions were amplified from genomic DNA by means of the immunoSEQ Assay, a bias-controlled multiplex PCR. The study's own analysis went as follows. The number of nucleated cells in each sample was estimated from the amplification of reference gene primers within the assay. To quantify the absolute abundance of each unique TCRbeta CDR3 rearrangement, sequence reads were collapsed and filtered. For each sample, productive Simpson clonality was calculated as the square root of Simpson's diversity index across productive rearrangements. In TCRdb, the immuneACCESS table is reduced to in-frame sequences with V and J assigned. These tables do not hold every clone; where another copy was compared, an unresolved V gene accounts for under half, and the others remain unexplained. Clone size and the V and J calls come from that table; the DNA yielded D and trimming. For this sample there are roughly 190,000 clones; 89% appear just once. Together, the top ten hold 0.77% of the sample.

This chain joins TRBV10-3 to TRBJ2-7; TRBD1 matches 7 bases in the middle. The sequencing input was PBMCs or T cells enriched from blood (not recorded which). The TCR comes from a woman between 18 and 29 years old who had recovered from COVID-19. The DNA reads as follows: TGTGCCATCGACCCCCCCGCGAGGGGGCGATGGTCCTACGAGCAGTACTTC. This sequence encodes CAIDPPARGRWSYEQYF.